This is a list of T cell receptor beta chains from one sample in a study of blood T cell repertoires in COVID-19. Repertoires were generated with immunoSEQ multiplex PCR, while TCRdb's copy carries only in-frame clones and drops some. The sample includes 400,000 to 500,000 clones, about 88% of them seen just once. Sequencing was carried out using PBMCs or T cells enriched from blood (not recorded which). The receptors come from a woman aged 18 to 35 who had been exposed to COVID-19. Both conserved end residues are part of each CDR3. Fields, in order: J gene, V gene, CDR3 protein.

J gene: TRBJ2-7; V gene: TRBV20-1; CDR3 protein: CSASLTGSSYEQYF
J gene: TRBJ2-5; V gene: TRBV28; CDR3 protein: CASSIDDRGETQYF
J gene: TRBJ1-2; V gene: TRBV28; CDR3 protein: CASSMTDGYTF
J gene: TRBJ1-2; V gene: TRBV5-1; CDR3 protein: CASSLNPSGAANYGYTF
J gene: TRBJ1-3; V gene: TRBV28; CDR3 protein: CASSLPRAGNTIYF
J gene: TRBJ2-3; V gene: TRBV6-4; CDR3 protein: CASSDGTTSTDTQYF
J gene: TRBJ2-7; V gene: TRBV12-3/TRBV12-4; CDR3 protein: CASRGTGNEQYF
J gene: TRBJ2-3; V gene: TRBV28; CDR3 protein: CASSLGQGATDTQYF
J gene: TRBJ1-1; V gene: TRBV9; CDR3 protein: CASSGRQEWSTEAFF
J gene: TRBJ1-6; V gene: TRBV7-9; CDR3 protein: CASSPRGRESPLHF
J gene: TRBJ1-1; V gene: TRBV28; CDR3 protein: CASTGNTEAFF
J gene: TRBJ1-2; V gene: TRBV29-1; CDR3 protein: CSVGEPTGANYGYTF
J gene: TRBJ2-5; V gene: TRBV12-5; CDR3 protein: CASGFGGGKETQYF
J gene: TRBJ1-2; V gene: TRBV28; CDR3 protein: CASSRIRGRNKGYTF
J gene: TRBJ2-2; V gene: TRBV7-9; CDR3 protein: CASSPLTGRTGELFF
J gene: TRBJ2-7; V gene: TRBV4-1; CDR3 protein: CASSQTSGSSYEQYF
J gene: TRBJ1-5; V gene: TRBV12-3/TRBV12-4; CDR3 protein: CASSYGGQLNQHF
J gene: TRBJ2-3; V gene: TRBV15; CDR3 protein: CATSSGLARTDTQYF